The entry that follows covers one T cell receptor beta chain sequence. For each CDR3 protein, TCRdb gives one entry from its re-call of the 5' RACE reads, without DNA. This table lists over 100,000 distinct CDR3 sequences. This record comes from a study of monozygotic twins with inflammatory bowel disease. In germline, CDR1 is SGHTA, CDR2 FQGTGA. CDR3 size: 18 residues. The sequenced sample was blood. V usage is TRBV7-3 and J usage is TRBJ2-3; TCRdb returns TRBD2, unconfirmable since there is no DNA. This TCR was sampled from a human donor with ulcerative colitis or Crohn's disease, or a healthy co-twin of an affected twin (not recorded which). This CDR3 reads CASSPLRTSGGAEDTQYF.